These 10 T cell receptor beta chains share one sample of origin, sequenced in a study of somatic mutations in cytotoxic T cells in rheumatoid arthritis. Generated by immunoSEQ multiplex PCR, the TCRdb table keeps only in-frame clones and is missing some. The profile shows some 40,000 clones, around 80% of them singletons. Sequencing was done on a sample of CD8+ T cells sorted from blood. The receptors come from a man aged 40-49 years in good health.

This chain uses TRBV19 with TRBJ2-1; 8 positions agree with TRBD1. This CDR3 comprises 15 residues. Losses at the gene ends were 2 bases for V and 0 bases for J; bases not matched to a gene: 0. Germline V gene lookup returns CDR1 LNHDA and CDR2 SQIVND (reference sequence). CDR3 residues: CASSITGGSYNEQFF. In DNA form, the CDR3 reads TGTGCCAGTAGTATAACAGGGGGCTCCTACAATGAGCAGTTCTTC.

The genes are TRBV6-5 and TRBJ2-1; a possible D gene is TRBD2 (7 bases). The CDR3 consists of 15 residues. Per germline, CDR1 MNHEY and CDR2 SVGAGI. V shed 2 bases and J shed 5 bases, with 13 bases lying between them. CDR3 in amino acids: CASSYGWEGDNEQFF. The CDR3 nucleotides read TGTGCCAGCAGTTACGGGTGGGAGGGGGACAATGAGCAGTTCTTC.

The chain employs TRBV11-2 and TRBJ2-2, with D perhaps TRBD2 (6 bases). Germline V gene data show CDR1 as SGHAT and CDR2 as FQNNGV. This CDR3 has 16 amino acids. V dropped 5 bases and J dropped 3 bases, with 16 bases sitting between them. The DNA of the CDR3 is TGTGCCAGCAGCCCTAGTGGGGGGAGGTACACCGGGGAGCTGTTTTTT. Amino acids: CASSPSGGRYTGELFF. The full variable domain, completed using reference TRBV11-2 and TRBJ2-2, is EAGVAQSPRYKIIEKRQSVAFWCNPISGHATLYWYQQILGQGPKLLIQFQNNGVVDDSQLPKDRFSAERLKGVDSTLKIQPAKLEDSAVYLCASSPSGGRYTGELFFGEGSRLTVL.

This chain joins TRBV9 and TRBJ1-1; a weak D match, TRBD1 (6 bases). CDR1 is SGDLS and CDR2 is YYNGEE in the germline V gene. V was clipped by 0 bases and J by 1 base, with 13 bases between them. The CDR3 covers 16 residues. DNA for the CDR3: TGTGCCAGCAGCGTAGATACAGGGAAATGGAACACTGAAGCTTTCTTT. Protein product: CASSVDTGKWNTEAFF.

The genes are TRBV6-4 and TRBJ2-3; D is uncertain. CDR3 length equals 12 residues. CDR1 and CDR2 from the germline V gene are MRHNA and SNTAGT. Between the trimmed V and J ends, which lost 0 bases and 4 bases, there was a span of 2 bases. The DNA for the CDR3 is TGTGCCAGCAGTGACTCCGCAGATACGCAGTATTTT. This translates into CASSDSADTQYF.

The chain joins TRBV5-1 to TRBJ1-1; tentatively, D is TRBD1 (6 bases). Per germline, CDR1 SGHRS and CDR2 YFSETQ. Trimming took off 4 bases at V and 2 bases at J, with 12 bases between the two ends. The CDR3 length is 14 residues. The CDR3 DNA reads TGCGCCAGCAGCATCCGGGACACCAACACTGAAGCTTTCTTT. Translation: CASSIRDTNTEAFF.

This clone has only a few counts. The CDR3 DNA sequence: TGTGCCAGCAGTTTATCTGTTAACTATGGCTACACCTTC. Residues: CASSLSVNYGYTF. The chain has TRBV28 and TRBJ1-2; D gene ambiguous. Germline V lookup: CDR1 MDHEN, CDR2 SYDVKM. The CDR3 sequence is 13 residues long. V lost 1 base to trimming and J lost 1 base, with 4 bases between them.

The V call is TRBV15, the J call TRBJ2-7, with D perhaps TRBD1 (6 bases). The length of the CDR3 is 14 residues. Deletions cut 1 base from V and 3 bases from J, with 10 bases between. In germline, CDR1 is LNHNV, CDR2 YYDKDF (reference sequence). This chain's CDR3 is CATSRVQGLYEQYF. Written as DNA, the CDR3 is TGTGCCACCAGCAGAGTACAGGGCCTCTACGAGCAGTACTTC.

The rearrangement uses TRBV28 and TRBJ2-3, with 7 positions matching TRBD2. Germline V gene sequence: CDR1 MDHEN, CDR2 SYDVKM. V shed 5 bases and J 2 bases; nucleotides not matched to a gene: 10. The CDR3 has 16 amino acids. The CDR3 region is CASSLLGGGSTDTQYF. In DNA form, the CDR3 reads TGTGCCAGCAGTCTGTTGGGGGGAGGGTCCACAGATACGCAGTATTTT.

The chain has TRBV2 and TRBJ2-3, with TRBD2 matching 8 bases. The V gene end was trimmed by 4 bases and the J gene end by 0 bases; junction bases not matched to a gene: 3. From germline, CDR1 is SNHLY and CDR2 FYNNEI. This CDR3 spans 15 amino acids. The DNA for the CDR3 is TGTGCCAGCAGTGTAACGGGAGGGAGCACAGATACGCAGTATTTT. Translation gives CASSVTGGSTDTQYF.